This T cell receptor beta chain was recovered during a study of OX40 agonist ivuxolimab in advanced cancers. Whole-study context: The study gave patients intravenous ivuxolimab at 0.01 to 10 mg/kg every 2 weeks.

The CDR3 covers 14 residues. Germline CDR1 SGHTA, CDR2 FQGNSA. With 4 bases removed from V and 6 bases from J, the gap between germline ends came to 13 bases. Sequenced by immunoSEQ multiplex PCR; TCRdb stores in-frame clones only, minus some. The data hold almost 70,000 clones, with roughly 90% observed a single time. This chain links TRBV7-2 with TRBJ1-5; weak D call: TRBD1 (5 bases). Material: CD4+ or CD8+ T cells sorted from blood, obtained in a trial of the OX40 agonist ivuxolimab. The clonotype originates from an adult with an advanced solid tumor such as melanoma, head and neck, liver or kidney cancer. The CDR3 nucleotides read TGTGCCAGCAGCTCAAAGGACATTCTTCAGCCCCAGCATTTT. Its protein is CASSSKDILQPQHF.